Below are 20 T cell receptor beta chains sequenced from a single sample in a study of blood T cell repertoires in COVID-19. This table comes from immunoSEQ multiplex PCR, and its TCRdb copy is limited to in-frame clones, with some not included. The repertoire consists of about 83,000 clones, with 70% to 90% occurring once and the leading ten covering roughly a sixth. Sequencing input: peripheral blood. Receptors were obtained from a woman older than 75 with acute or convalescent COVID-19.

The chain uses TRBV11-2 and TRBJ2-5; 9 bases are shared with TRBD1. CDR1 is SGHAT and CDR2 is FQNNGV in the germline V gene. This CDR3 region has 14 residues. Trimming at V came to 3 bases and at J to 2 bases, leaving 1 base not matched to a gene. In DNA form, the CDR3 reads TGTGCCAGCAGCTTTGACAGGGGGCAAGAGACCCAGTACTTC. Translation gives CASSFDRGQETQYF.

The rearrangement uses TRBV13 and TRBJ2-2, with D tentatively TRBD2 (5 bases). From germline, CDR1 is PRHDT and CDR2 FYEKMQ (reference sequence). V shed 5 bases and J shed 6 bases, with 19 bases lying between them. There are 16 residues in the CDR3. The CDR3 DNA reads TGTGCCAGCAGCCTACTGACGGATCCCGGGGCCGGGGAGCTGTTTTTT. Its translation: CASSLLTDPGAGELFF. The whole variable domain, filled in from reference TRBV13 and TRBJ2-2, reads AAGVIQSPRHLIKEKRETATLKCYPIPRHDTVYWYQQGPGQDPQFLISFYEKMQSDKGSIPDRFSAQQFSDYHSELNMSSLELGDSALYFCASSLLTDPGAGELFFGEGSRLTVL.

The genes are TRBV28 and TRBJ2-7; D is ambiguous. Germline V gene lookup returns CDR1 MDHEN and CDR2 SYDVKM. V was shortened by 6 bases and J by 5 bases, with 11 bases between the two germline ends. The CDR3 is 12 amino acids. The CDR3 coding sequence is TGTGCCAGCAGAACTACACCTCACGAGCAGTACTTC. Protein product: CASRTTPHEQYF.

This clone came up a few times. This rearrangement joins TRBV19 to TRBJ2-2; a possible D gene is TRBD1 (5 bases). The CDR3 runs 11 residues. The V end was cut by 7 bases, the J end by 5 bases, with 5 bases between. Germline CDR1 reads LNHDA; CDR2 reads SQIVND (reference sequence). The CDR3 DNA follows: TGTGCCAGTAAGGGGACCGGGGAGCTGTTTTTT. Translated, it gives CASKGTGELFF.

The chain combines TRBV25-1 with TRBJ2-1; perhaps TRBD2 as D (6 bases). V was trimmed by 5 bases and J by 9 bases, leaving 20 bases between them. Germline V lookup: CDR1 MGHDK, CDR2 SYGVNS. CDR3 length: 15 residues. The CDR3 DNA reads TGTGCCAGCAGTTCACTCGCGACGGTCGGGGGTGAGCAGTTCTTC. Amino acids: CASSSLATVGGEQFF.

The chain recombines TRBV6-5 with TRBJ2-5; tentatively, D is TRBD2 (6 bases). Deletions cut 8 bases from V and 2 bases from J, with 12 bases between. There are 13 residues in the CDR3. Germline V gene sequence: CDR1 MNHEY, CDR2 SVGAGI. CDR3 bases: TGTGCCAGCGGAGGGGCAGCTCAAGAGACCCAGTACTTC. Protein sequence: CASGGAAQETQYF.

The V and J genes are TRBV14 and TRBJ1-2; possible D gene TRBD1, 5 bases. The CDR3 has 14 amino acids. The ends were cut back, 0 bases at V and 8 bases at J, with 13 bases in the middle. CDR1 and CDR2 from the germline V gene are SGHDN and FVKESK. The CDR3 DNA sequence: TGTGCCAGCAGCCAAGATCTCAGGGAATCGGGCTACACCTTC. Its translation is CASSQDLRESGYTF.

The chain uses TRBV7-3 and TRBJ2-5, with D maybe TRBD2 (6 bases). The CDR3 runs 13 residues. Germline V CDR1 and CDR2: SGHTA, FQGTGA. V was pared by 6 bases and J by 1 base, with 9 bases between. CDR3 in DNA: TGTGCCAGCAGTTCGGGGGTCCAAGAGACCCAGTACTTC. This gives the protein CASSSGVQETQYF.

This clone was seen more than once but under ten times. This chain uses TRBV5-4 with TRBJ2-1; 9 bases line up with TRBD2. CDR1 is SGHNT, CDR2 YYREEE, per germline (reference sequence). J gave up 4 bases and V 4 bases, and 6 bases lay outside the gene matches. The CDR3 has 15 residues. The CDR3 DNA sequence: TGTGCCAGCAGCCGCGGGGGGGCGGCGTACAATGAGCAGTTCTTC. Its protein product is CASSRGGAAYNEQFF.

The chain employs TRBV19 and TRBJ1-1; 7 positions agree with TRBD1. This CDR3 comprises 14 residues. Per the germline V gene, CDR1 is LNHDA and CDR2 is SQIVND (reference sequence). The J segment lost 5 bases and the V segment lost 3 bases, leaving 6 bases of the junction unmatched. CDR3: CASSIRQGGTEAFF. CDR3 nucleotide sequence: TGTGCCAGTAGTATTAGACAGGGCGGAACTGAAGCTTTCTTT.

The chain recombines TRBV19 with TRBJ1-1, with D unclear. The CDR3 consists of 16 residues. With 3 bases removed from V and 0 bases from J, the gap between germline ends came to 14 bases. Germline values: CDR1 LNHDA, CDR2 SQIVND (reference sequence). CDR3 sequence (DNA): TGTGCCAGTAGTATCCCGGGAGGAGCTGTGAACACTGAAGCTTTCTTT. Encoded protein: CASSIPGGAVNTEAFF.

The CDR3 DNA is TGTGCCAGCAGCTGGGGGAATGGGGGCGCTGAAAAACTGTTTTTT. Its translation: CASSWGNGGAEKLFF. This chain joins TRBV7-9 and TRBJ1-4; D may be TRBD1 (6 bases). The CDR3 covers 15 residues. Germline values: CDR1 SEHNR, CDR2 FQNEAQ (reference sequence). Trimming removed 4 bases at V and 7 bases at J, with 16 bases between. The complete variable domain, with remaining parts taken from reference TRBV7-9 and TRBJ1-4, reads DTGVSQNPRHKITKRGQNVTFRCDPISEHNRLYWYRQTLGQGPEFLTYFQNEAQLEKSRLLSDRFSAERPKGSFSTLEIQRTEQGDSAMYLCASSWGNGGAEKLFFGSGTQLSVL.

The J gene is TRBJ1-4, the V gene TRBV19; 9 nucleotides align to TRBD1. This CDR3 spans 16 amino acids. Germline V lookup: CDR1 LNHDA, CDR2 SQIVND (reference sequence). The V and J ends lost 6 bases and 4 bases, in that order; junction bases with no gene match: 9. CDR3 nucleotide sequence: TGTGCCAGTAGCCGGGACAGGGATCGTGTTAATGAAAAACTGTTTTTT. Translated, it gives CASSRDRDRVNEKLFF.

This chain uses TRBV11-2 with TRBJ2-3; 7 positions agree with TRBD1. The CDR3 sequence is 14 residues long. V dropped 3 bases and J dropped 6; count of bases not matched to a gene: 6. Germline V gene sequence: CDR1 SGHAT, CDR2 FQNNGV. CDR3 protein: CASSFLTGPDTQYF. The DNA of the CDR3 is TGTGCCAGCAGCTTCCTGACAGGGCCGGATACGCAGTATTTT.

The chain has TRBV19 and TRBJ2-3; no clear D. Germline V gives CDR1 LNHDA, CDR2 SQIVND (reference sequence). V lost 2 bases and J lost 0, with 9 bases in between. The CDR3 loop spans 15 amino acids. The CDR3 protein is CASSILVSSTDTQYF. The CDR3 DNA reads TGTGCCAGTAGTATATTAGTTTCCAGCACAGATACGCAGTATTTT.

A few counts support this clone. The chain employs TRBV18 and TRBJ1-1, with 9 positions matching TRBD1. Germline lookup yields CDR1 KGHSH and CDR2 LQKENI. After removal of 0 bases from V and 1 base from J, the junction contained 6 bases not matched to a gene. The CDR3 spans 17 residues. CDR3 nucleotide sequence: TGTGCCAGCTCACCACCGGGGACAGGGAAAAGGAACACTGAAGCTTTCTTT. The encoded protein is CASSPPGTGKRNTEAFF.

J is TRBJ2-5 and V is TRBV7-9; 8 bases line up with TRBD1. Trimming took 7 bases from V and 2 from J; bases not matched to a gene: 3. CDR3 length equals 13 residues. Germline V gives CDR1 SEHNR, CDR2 FQNEAQ (reference sequence). This chain's CDR3 is CASTQGVQETQYF. CDR3 in DNA: TGTGCCAGCACACAGGGGGTTCAAGAGACCCAGTACTTC.

The table lists this clone with a few counts. This chain links TRBV12-3 or TRBV12-4 with TRBJ2-7, with a weak D call TRBD1 (5 bases). The CDR3 has 13 residues. Trimming removed 0 bases at V and 6 bases at J, with 9 bases between. The CDR3 protein is CASSLAGRGEQYF. In DNA, the CDR3 is TGTGCCAGCAGTTTAGCGGGGCGAGGCGAGCAGTACTTC.

This clone showed up just once. This CDR3 is also generated by other DNA sequences in the sample. The rearrangement uses TRBV2 and TRBJ2-7; 9 positions agree with TRBD1. V lost 6 bases and J lost 7; bases outside the gene matches: 7. This CDR3 region has 13 residues. Per the germline V gene, CDR1 is SNHLY and CDR2 is FYNNEI. Here the CDR3 reads CASRGQGSYEQYF. The DNA for the CDR3 is TGTGCCAGCAGAGGACAGGGGAGCTATGAGCAGTACTTC.

This rearrangement joins TRBV7-9 to TRBJ1-3; tentatively, D is TRBD1 (6 bases). Germline CDR1 SEHNR, CDR2 FQNEAQ (reference sequence). V was clipped by 4 bases and J by 0 bases, with 10 bases between them. This CDR3 spans 15 amino acids. CDR3 sequence (DNA): TGTGCCAGCAGCTCAGGGGACCGCTCTGGAAACACCATATATTTT. Translated: CASSSGDRSGNTIYF.